Listed below are T cell receptor beta chains from one sample, sequenced in a study of blood T cell repertoires in COVID-19. Produced via immunoSEQ multiplex PCR; TCRdb's table is partial and in-frame only. The sample records about 260,000 clones, 84% being singletons. Sequenced sample: peripheral blood. These receptors were obtained from a woman aged 40 to 55 who had recovered from COVID-19. Each CDR3 is given with its conserved first and last residue. The D gene is left open where the match is weak. Size tells how often a clone was seen (once, few, many) or the class of an expanded clone, and some rows leave it out.

j_gene	len	v_gene	d_gene	abundance	CDR3aa	CDR3nt
TRBJ1-2	14	TRBV11-2	TRBD1	.	CASRRPGTAYGYTF	TGTGCCAGCAGACGTCCCGGGACAGCCTATGGCTACACCTTC
TRBJ1-4	15	TRBV24-1	TRBD1	.	CATSDATGFGEKLFF	TGTGCCACCAGTGACGCGACAGGGTTTGGGGAAAAACTGTTTTTT
TRBJ1-1	13	TRBV3-1/TRBV3-2	.	once	CASSQDARSEAFF	TGTGCCAGCAGCCAAGATGCGCGTAGTGAAGCTTTCTTT
TRBJ2-7	13	TRBV9	TRBD1	.	CASSVRTGYEQYF	TGTGCCAGCAGCGTCAGGACAGGGTACGAGCAGTACTTC
TRBJ2-5	12	TRBV28	.	.	CASHNSQETQYF	TGTGCCAGCCATAACTCTCAAGAGACCCAGTACTTC
TRBJ1-2	14	TRBV4-1	.	.	CASSQEAGSGGYTF	TGCGCCAGCAGCCAAGAAGCGGGGTCTGGCGGCTACACCTTC
TRBJ1-1	13	TRBV13	.	.	CASSLGSYTEAFF	TGTGCCAGCAGCTTAGGTAGCTACACTGAAGCTTTCTTT
TRBJ1-1	13	TRBV11-1	.	.	CASSIRRSTEAFF	TGTGCCAGCAGCATCAGGAGGTCCACTGAAGCTTTCTTT
TRBJ2-4	15	TRBV24-1	TRBD1	.	CATSDPRTGENIQYF	TGTGCCACCAGTGACCCGAGGACAGGGGAAAACATTCAGTACTTC
TRBJ2-7	17	TRBV6-1	TRBD1	.	CASSEGLGQGAAYEQYF	TGTGCCAGCAGTGAAGGCCTCGGGCAGGGGGCGGCCTACGAGCAGTACTTC
TRBJ2-7	14	TRBV2	TRBD1	.	CASVAGTGGYEQYF	TGTGCCAGCGTTGCTGGGACAGGGGGCTACGAGCAGTACTTC
TRBJ1-5	13	TRBV3-1/TRBV3-2	.	.	CASSQQINQPQHF	TGTGCCAGCAGCCAACAGATTAATCAGCCCCAGCATTTT
TRBJ2-7	13	TRBV20-1	TRBD2	.	CSASYRGAYEQYF	TGCAGTGCTAGTTATCGGGGGGCCTACGAGCAGTACTTC
TRBJ2-5	14	TRBV3-1/TRBV3-2	.	.	CASSQGGRQETQYF	TGTGCCAGCAGCCAAGGGGGGCGCCAGGAGACCCAGTACTTC
TRBJ1-1	13	TRBV28	.	.	CASSSHTQGEAFF	TGTGCCAGCAGTTCCCACACTCAGGGGGAAGCTTTCTTT
TRBJ2-1	15	TRBV7-3	TRBD1	.	CASSRTGTDYNEQFF	TGTGCCAGCAGCCGTACCGGGACAGACTACAATGAGCAGTTCTTC
TRBJ2-7	13	TRBV5-4	.	.	CASSLYGVGEQYF	TGTGCCAGCAGCTTGTACGGAGTGGGTGAGCAGTACTTC
TRBJ2-3	13	TRBV11-2	.	.	CASSLAGTDTQYF	TGTGCCAGCAGCTTAGCAGGCACAGATACGCAGTATTTT
TRBJ2-5	14	TRBV11-3	.	.	CASSPRVFQETQYF	TGTGCCAGCAGCCCCAGGGTTTTCCAAGAGACCCAGTACTTC
TRBJ2-1	14	TRBV5-4	TRBD1	.	CASSLGATTGTKFF	TGTGCCAGCAGCTTGGGGGCAACGACAGGGACAAAGTTCTTC
TRBJ2-1	14	TRBV3-1/TRBV3-2	TRBD2	.	CASSQSGGKGEQFF	TGTGCCAGCAGCCAGAGCGGGGGGAAGGGGGAGCAGTTCTTC
TRBJ1-1	15	TRBV2	.	.	CASSDRSDRNTEAFF	TGTGCCAGCAGTGATCGCTCGGACAGGAACACTGAAGCTTTCTTT
TRBJ2-7	16	TRBV4-2	TRBD1	.	CASSEGTASTTYEQYF	TGTGCCAGCAGCGAAGGGACAGCTTCTACTACCTACGAGCAGTACTTC
TRBJ2-7	12	TRBV4-1	.	.	CASSQDSELLYF	TGCGCCAGCAGCCAAGATTCCGAACTTCTGTACTTC
TRBJ1-6	15	TRBV28	.	.	CASSELDGGNSPLHF	TGTGCCAGCAGTGAATTGGACGGAGGGAATTCACCCCTCCACTTT
TRBJ1-1	15	TRBV19	.	once	CASNPQGIDLVEAFF	TGTGCCAGTAACCCACAGGGAATTGATCTTGTTGAAGCTTTCTTT
TRBJ2-1	15	TRBV5-4	.	.	CASSLAGSPFNEQFF	TGTGCCAGCAGCTTGGCAGGTTCTCCGTTTAATGAGCAGTTCTTC
TRBJ1-2	14	TRBV5-1	TRBD1	.	CASSLGDRAYGYTF	TGCGCCAGCAGCTTGGGGGACAGAGCCTATGGCTACACCTTC
TRBJ1-6	15	TRBV6-5	TRBD1	many	CASSYSQGARSPLHF	TGTGCCAGCAGTTACTCCCAGGGGGCAAGATCACCCCTCCACTTT
TRBJ1-1	15	TRBV27	.	.	CASTKRYPGGTEAFF	TGTGCCAGCACCAAACGATACCCCGGCGGCACTGAAGCTTTCTTT
TRBJ2-3	12	TRBV2	TRBD1	.	CASRQGTDTQYF	TGTGCCAGCCGACAGGGGACAGATACGCAGTATTTT
TRBJ2-2	15	TRBV5-4	.	.	CASSRERGAGGELFF	TGTGCCAGCAGCCGAGAACGGGGGGCCGGCGGGGAGCTGTTTTTT
TRBJ1-2	12	TRBV3-1/TRBV3-2	TRBD1	.	CASSPGGVGYTF	TGTGCCAGCAGCCCAGGGGGAGTTGGCTACACCTTC
TRBJ2-2	15	TRBV5-1	.	.	CASSLPNSNTGELFF	TGCGCCAGCAGCTTGCCGAACTCGAACACCGGGGAGCTGTTTTTT
TRBJ1-2	13	TRBV24-1	.	.	CATSDPPASGYTF	TGTGCCACCAGTGATCCCCCTGCGTCAGGCTACACCTTC
TRBJ1-4	14	TRBV6-1	.	.	CASSEGRAYEKLFF	TGTGCCAGCAGTGAAGGCAGGGCGTATGAAAAACTGTTTTTT
TRBJ2-3	14	TRBV2	.	.	CASSDGLSSDTQYF	TGTGCCAGCAGTGATGGACTATCTTCAGATACGCAGTATTTT
TRBJ2-1	15	TRBV5-1	.	.	CASSNQGGEYNEQFF	TGCGCCAGCAGCAATCAAGGGGGGGAATACAATGAGCAGTTCTTC
TRBJ1-2	15	TRBV10-3	TRBD1	.	CAISESTGGHYGYTF	TGTGCCATCAGTGAGTCGACAGGGGGGCACTATGGCTACACCTTC
TRBJ1-2	11	TRBV30	.	.	CAWSSLDSYTF	TGTGCCTGGAGTTCGTTAGACAGCTACACCTTC
TRBJ2-3	16	TRBV5-4	.	once	CASNADLQARWDTQYF	TGTGCGAGCAACGCCGACCTCCAGGCCCGATGGGATACGCAGTATTTT
TRBJ2-3	15	TRBV19	TRBD1	.	CASTPDRGPRDTQYF	TGTGCCAGTACCCCGGACAGGGGGCCCAGAGATACGCAGTATTTT
TRBJ2-6	18	TRBV19	TRBD1	.	CASSPPRDRATGANVLTF	TGTGCCAGTAGTCCTCCCCGGGACAGGGCCACTGGGGCCAACGTCCTGACTTTC
TRBJ1-6	16	TRBV27	.	.	CASSSLQGRYNSPLHF	TGTGCCAGCAGTTCACTGCAGGGGCGCTATAATTCACCCCTCCACTTT
TRBJ1-3	15	TRBV10-3	.	.	CAISDSLGGRNTIYF	TGTGCCATCAGTGACTCTTTAGGTGGGCGAAACACCATATATTTT
TRBJ2-3	14	TRBV27	.	.	CASSSPSGTDTQYF	TGTGCCAGCAGTTCCCCTAGCGGCACAGATACGCAGTATTTT
TRBJ2-3	14	TRBV30	TRBD2	once	CAWSLAANTDTQYF	TGTGCCTGGAGTCTAGCGGCTAACACAGATACGCAGTATTTT
TRBJ1-4	14	TRBV28	TRBD1	.	CASSSGQGFIIRSF	TGTGCCAGCAGTTCGGGACAGGGGTTTATAATTCGGAGTTTT
TRBJ1-4	14	TRBV7-9	TRBD1	.	CASSSRQGDEKLFF	TGTGCCAGCAGTTCCAGACAGGGGGATGAAAAACTGTTTTTT
TRBJ1-2	14	TRBV28	TRBD1	.	CASSLEGARRGYTF	TGTGCCAGCAGTTTGGAGGGGGCCCGTCGGGGCTACACCTTC
TRBJ2-1	16	TRBV27	.	.	CASSGGRPPTYNEQFF	TGTGCCAGCAGTGGAGGTCGGCCCCCGACCTACAATGAGCAGTTCTTC
TRBJ2-1	15	TRBV7-9	.	.	CASTQPADPYNEQFF	TGTGCCAGCACTCAACCGGCGGATCCTTACAATGAGCAGTTCTTC
TRBJ1-2	17	TRBV9	TRBD1	.	CASSVGVGWDRGDGYTF	TGTGCCAGCAGCGTAGGCGTTGGGTGGGACAGGGGAGATGGCTACACCTTC
TRBJ2-5	14	TRBV2	TRBD1	.	CASSSSDRAQTQYF	TGTGCCAGCAGTTCATCGGACAGGGCTCAGACCCAGTACTTC
TRBJ2-3	13	TRBV6-5	.	.	CASTSPGTDTQYF	TGTGCCAGCACTTCACCGGGCACAGATACGCAGTATTTT
TRBJ1-5	15	TRBV6-5	.	.	CASRPGQYSNQPQHF	TGTGCCAGCAGGCCCGGACAGTATAGCAATCAGCCCCAGCATTTT
TRBJ2-7	12	TRBV19	.	few	CASSIAGLEQYF	TGTGCCAGTAGTATTGCGGGGCTCGAGCAGTACTTC
TRBJ2-1	12	TRBV2	.	.	CASINTGFEQFF	TGTGCCAGCATTAACACAGGGTTTGAGCAGTTCTTC
TRBJ1-1	14	TRBV28	.	.	CASTGGDKNTEAFF	TGTGCCAGCACGGGGGGGGACAAGAACACTGAAGCTTTCTTT
TRBJ2-1	15	TRBV27	TRBD1	.	CASSFTGARYNEQFF	TGTGCCAGCAGTTTTACAGGGGCAAGGTACAATGAGCAGTTCTTC